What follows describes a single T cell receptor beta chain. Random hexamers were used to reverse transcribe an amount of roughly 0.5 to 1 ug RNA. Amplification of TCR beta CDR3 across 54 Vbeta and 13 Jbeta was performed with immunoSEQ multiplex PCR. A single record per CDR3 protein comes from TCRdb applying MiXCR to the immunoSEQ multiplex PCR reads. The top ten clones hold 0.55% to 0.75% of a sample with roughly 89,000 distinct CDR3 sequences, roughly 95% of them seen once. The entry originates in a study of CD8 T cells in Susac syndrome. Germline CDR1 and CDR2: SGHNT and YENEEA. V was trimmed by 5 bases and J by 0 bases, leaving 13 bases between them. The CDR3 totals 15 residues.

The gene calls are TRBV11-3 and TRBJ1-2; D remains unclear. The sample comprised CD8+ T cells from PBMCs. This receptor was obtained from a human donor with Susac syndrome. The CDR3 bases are TGTGCCAGCAGCCCTTCCTTGGTCGCTAACTATGGCTACACCTTC. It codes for CASSPSLVANYGYTF. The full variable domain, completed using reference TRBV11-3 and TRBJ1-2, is EAGVVQSPRYKIIEKKQPVAFWCNPISGHNTLYWYLQNLGQGPELLIRYENEEAVDDSQLPKDRFSAERLKGVDSTLKIQPAELGDSAVYLCASSPSLVANYGYTFGSGTRLTVV.